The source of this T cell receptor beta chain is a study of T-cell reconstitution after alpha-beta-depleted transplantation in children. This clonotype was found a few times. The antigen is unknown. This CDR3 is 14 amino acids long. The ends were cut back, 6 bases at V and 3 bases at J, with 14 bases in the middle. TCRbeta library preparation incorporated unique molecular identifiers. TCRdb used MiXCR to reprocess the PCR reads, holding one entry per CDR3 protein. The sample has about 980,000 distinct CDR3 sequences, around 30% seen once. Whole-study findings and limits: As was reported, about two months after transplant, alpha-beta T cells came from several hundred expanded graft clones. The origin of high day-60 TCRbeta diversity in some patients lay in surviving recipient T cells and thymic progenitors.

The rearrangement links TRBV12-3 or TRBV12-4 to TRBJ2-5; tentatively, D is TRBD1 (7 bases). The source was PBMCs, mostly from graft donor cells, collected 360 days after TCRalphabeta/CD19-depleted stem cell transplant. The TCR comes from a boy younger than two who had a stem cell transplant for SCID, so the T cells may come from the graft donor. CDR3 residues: CASSRGTEKETQYF. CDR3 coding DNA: TGTGCCAGCAGCCGGGGGACAGAGAAAGAGACCCAGTACTTC.